This section outlines one T cell receptor (beta chain) sequence together with its context. The data originate from a study of T-cell memory formation after mild COVID-19. TCRdb independently ran MiXCR on the 5' RACE reads; one entry per CDR3 protein. The sample contains about 440,000 distinct CDR3 sequences, 20% of which appear only once. V gave up 6 bases and J gave up 8 bases, with 16 bases separating them. Germline V lookup: CDR1 MNHEY, CDR2 SVGEGT. The CDR3 loop spans 13 amino acids. The chain has TRBV6-2 or TRBV6-3 and TRBJ1-2, with D tentatively TRBD1 (6 bases). This clonotype was obtained from an adult woman who had mild COVID-19 (a few samples of this study predate the infection). Cell type and time point are not known. Source material: PBMCs or a T cell subset sorted from them (not recorded which). The CDR3 coding sequence is TGTGCCAGCAGACCCGGACAGCCTGGGGGCTACACCTTC. It translates to CASRPGQPGGYTF.